The entry below describes one T cell receptor (beta chain). Its cognate antigen has yet to be identified. The sample holds no much larger clone one base away, and base qualities are not on file. The sample belongs to a study of control samples from healthy donors and cancer patients (dated by TCRdb to 2018 to 2021). Library preparation used the immunoSEQ multiplex PCR assay. TCRdb took this table from immuneACCESS and kept in-frame rearrangements with V and J called. Such tables lack part of the clones; where checked against another copy, unresolved V genes explain under half of the gap, and the rest is unexplained. The sample yields about 54,000 clones; approximately 95% were counted once. The ten largest clonotypes hold approximately 1.9% of the sample. What was sequenced was blood. This sequence originates from a woman under 40 in good health.

The sequence in DNA is TGTGCCAGCAGCCCCCGACTAGCGGGAGCAACCGGGGAGCTGTTTTTT. Translation gives CASSPRLAGATGELFF. The chain employs TRBV11-3 and TRBJ2-2; TRBD2 fits 12 bases in the junction. Measured from the cysteine to the phenylalanine, the CDR3 is 16 residues long. Left in the record is the CDR3 DNA by itself, 48 bases read in frame from the first base. The germline V gene encodes CDR1 SGHNT and CDR2 YENEEA. Germline trimming amounts to 5 bases on V and 5 bases on J, with 6 as the count of junction bases outside the gene matches. Supplemented by the reference TRBV11-3 and TRBJ2-2 proteins around the CDR3, the complete variable domain is EAGVVQSPRYKIIEKKQPVAFWCNPISGHNTLYWYLQNLGQGPELLIRYENEEAVDDSQLPKDRFSAERLKGVDSTLKIQPAELGDSAVYLCASSPRLAGATGELFFGEGSRLTVL.